This T cell receptor (beta chain) was sequenced during a study of response to subunit inactivated influenza vaccine. This clonotype showed up just a few times. Its matching antigen is unknown. TCRdb processed the RT-PCR reads anew with MiXCR; each CDR3 protein has one entry. Here the sample spans some 800,000 distinct CDR3 sequences, about 20% being singletons. Study-level points and caveats: It was suggested by the authors that few new T cells are recruited by each seasonal influenza vaccination.

This clonotype was sampled from a man in his forties or fifties who received an inactivated influenza vaccine. The sample was PBMCs from blood, taken around 5 days after vaccination.

The CDR3 reads CSARGRLAALQETQYF. The DNA of the CDR3 is TGCAGTGCTAGAGGGAGACTAGCGGCCCTTCAAGAGACCCAGTACTTC. J is TRBJ2-5 and V is TRBV20-1, with TRBD2 identical over 9 bases. The length of the CDR3 is 16 residues. Germline assignment: CDR1 DFQATT and CDR2 SNEGSKA (reference sequence). V was pared by 1 base and J by 2 bases, with 8 bases of the junction left unmatched.